The clone carrying this TCR beta chain has just one count. No antigen is known for it. This sample was included in a study of PD-1 blockade in classical Hodgkin lymphoma. Background on the study: Each patient was given nivolumab 3 mg/kg through a vein every 2 weeks.

Assay: immunoSEQ multiplex PCR; the TCRdb copy retains only in-frame clones and omits some. The sample lists more than 35,000 clones, around 80% occurring once. There was relapse after autologous stem cell transplantation in every patient, and there was variation in brentuximab vedotin exposure. Germline CDR1 reads SQVTM; CDR2 reads ANQGSEA. The CDR3 sequence is 13 residues long. V lost 8 bases and J 4 bases, leaving 17 bases between the germline ends. Notes on the study in general: Baseline diversity resembling that of newly diagnosed patients was seen in complete responders. CD4+ TCR diversity, unlike CD8+, climbed significantly by C4D1.

The input for sequencing was peripheral blood mononuclear cells (PBMCs), taken at baseline. The V gene is TRBV29-1, the J gene TRBJ1-1; perhaps TRBD1 as D (6 bases). The clonotype originates from a human donor with classical Hodgkin lymphoma. The CDR3 DNA reads TGCAGCTTTAAATTGGGGGCATTCACTGAAGCTTTCTTT. Translating it yields CSFKLGAFTEAFF.